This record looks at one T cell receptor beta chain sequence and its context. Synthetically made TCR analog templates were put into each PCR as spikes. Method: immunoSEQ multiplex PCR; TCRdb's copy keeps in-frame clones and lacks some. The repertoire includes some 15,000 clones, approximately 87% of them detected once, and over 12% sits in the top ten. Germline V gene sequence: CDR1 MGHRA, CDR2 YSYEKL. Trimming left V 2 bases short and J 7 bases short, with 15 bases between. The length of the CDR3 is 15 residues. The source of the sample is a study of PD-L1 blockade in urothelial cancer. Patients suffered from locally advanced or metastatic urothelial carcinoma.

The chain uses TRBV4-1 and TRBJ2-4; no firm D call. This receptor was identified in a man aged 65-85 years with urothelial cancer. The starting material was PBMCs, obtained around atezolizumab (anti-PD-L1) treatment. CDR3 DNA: TGCGCCAGCAGCCAAATGGTGCCCCCGAGGAACATTCAGTACTTC. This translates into CASSQMVPPRNIQYF.